Reported below is one T cell receptor beta chain. Time point noted: persistent/refractory GD, antithyroid drugs over 5 years with positive TRAb. Extracted PBMC RNA gave rise to the TCR library. CDR1 and CDR2 from the germline V gene are SGHRS and YFSETQ. There are 16 residues in the CDR3. V lost 4 bases, J lost 3 bases, and 5 bases stayed unmatched. The data are from a study of regulatory T cells in long-lasting Graves disease. Through Arm-PCR of CDR3 regions and iRepertoire HTBI primers, TCR beta libraries were built. One entry per CDR3 protein results from TCRdb running MiXCR on the multiplex PCR reads. The sample records about 470,000 distinct CDR3 sequences, under 25% being singletons.

The chain uses TRBV5-1 and TRBJ2-2, with 11 bases matching TRBD2. The input for sequencing was peripheral blood mononuclear cells (PBMCs), taken when the disease was refractory, from a patient treated with antithyroid drugs. The source of this sequence is a female donor with Graves disease. The CDR3 here is CASSDSSGGYTGELFF. As DNA, the CDR3 is TGCGCCAGCAGCGACTCTAGCGGGGGGTACACCGGGGAGCTGTTTTTT. The whole variable domain, remainder taken from reference TRBV5-1 and TRBJ2-2, is KAGVTQTPRYLIKTRGQQVTLSCSPISGHRSVSWYQQTPGQGLQFLFEYFSETQRNKGNFPGRFSGRQFSNSRSEMNVSTLELGDSALYLCASSDSSGGYTGELFFGEGSRLTVL.